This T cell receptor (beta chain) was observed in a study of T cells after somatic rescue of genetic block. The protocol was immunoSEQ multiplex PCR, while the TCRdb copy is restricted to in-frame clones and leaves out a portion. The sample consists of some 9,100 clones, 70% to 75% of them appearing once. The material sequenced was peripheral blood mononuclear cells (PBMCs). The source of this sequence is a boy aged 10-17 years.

CDR3 nucleotides: TGTGCCAGCAGCTTAATGGGCGGGGGGGCCAGAAATGAGCAGTTCTTC. It is translated as CASSLMGGGARNEQFF. V gene TRBV7-6 combines with J gene TRBJ2-1; 9 bases match TRBD2. Germline trimming cut 2 bases from V and 7 bases from J; bases unmatched to any gene: 9. Germline CDR1 and CDR2: SGHVS and FNYEAQ. CDR3 length equals 16 residues.